This T cell receptor (beta chain) was captured in a study of early T cells in non-severe SARS-CoV-2 infection. Overall study: With bulk RNA from unsorted whole blood as input, sequencing yielded unpaired chains. Overall study results and limits: Comparison of clonotypes with VDJdb favored anti-spike CD8 responses while missing private and CD4 specificities.

This CDR3 comprises 12 residues. Trimming stripped 5 bases from V and 7 bases from J, with 11 bases between. The germline V gene encodes CDR1 MNHNY and CDR2 SVGAGI (reference sequence). Separate cDNA molecules each had unique molecular identifiers attached to them. TCRdb ran MiXCR on the 5' RACE reads and lists one entry per CDR3 protein. The table shows roughly 56,000 distinct CDR3 sequences, with over 13% occurring only once. Comments on this clonotype: No antigen is known for it.

The input for sequencing was whole blood, taken at baseline. The TCR comes from an adult who was a healthcare worker with PCR-confirmed SARS-CoV-2 infection or an uninfected control (not recorded which). The chain combines TRBV6-6 with TRBJ1-1; possibly TRBD1 for D (6 bases). The CDR3 loop reads CASSSIQGEAFF. The CDR3 region has the DNA TGTGCCAGCAGTAGCATACAGGGTGAAGCTTTCTTT.